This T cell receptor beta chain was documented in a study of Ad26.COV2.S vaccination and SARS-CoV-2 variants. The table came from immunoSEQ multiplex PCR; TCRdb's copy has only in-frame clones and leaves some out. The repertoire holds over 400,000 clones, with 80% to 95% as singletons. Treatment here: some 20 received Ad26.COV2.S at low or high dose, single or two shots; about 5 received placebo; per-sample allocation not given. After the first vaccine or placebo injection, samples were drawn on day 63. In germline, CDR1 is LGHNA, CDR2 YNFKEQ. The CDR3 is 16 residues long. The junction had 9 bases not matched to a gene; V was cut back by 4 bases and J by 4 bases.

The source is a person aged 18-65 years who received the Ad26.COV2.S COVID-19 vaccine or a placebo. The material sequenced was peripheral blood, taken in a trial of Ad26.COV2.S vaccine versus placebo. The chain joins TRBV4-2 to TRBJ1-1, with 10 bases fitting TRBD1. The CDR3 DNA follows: TGTGCCAGCAGCCCAGGACAGGGGGGAGTGGGCACTGAAGCTTTCTTT. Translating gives CASSPGQGGVGTEAFF.